This entry features one T cell receptor beta chain sequence. The antigen remains unidentified. The J segment lost 0 bases and the V segment lost 2 bases, leaving 3 bases of the junction unmatched. This CDR3 has 16 residues. This entry is derived from a study of blood T cells in healthy people across ages. Study results and limitations: Expanded clonotype shifts may have been confounded, as the donors had an unknown CMV status.

The second PCR ran roughly 6 to 11 cycles with a sample-barcoded 5' primer and J-beta primers. In TCRdb, the 5' RACE reads were re-called with MiXCR into one record per CDR3 protein. Of 730,000 or so distinct CDR3 sequences in the sample, around 41% were seen once. Source material: blood. The chain uses TRBV12-3 or TRBV12-4 and TRBJ2-5; 10 bases agree with TRBD1. This receptor was taken from a man aged 80 or over in good health. CDR3 protein: CASSLWGQGNQETQYF. The CDR3 nucleotides read TGTGCCAGCAGTTTATGGGGACAGGGGAACCAAGAGACCCAGTACTTC.